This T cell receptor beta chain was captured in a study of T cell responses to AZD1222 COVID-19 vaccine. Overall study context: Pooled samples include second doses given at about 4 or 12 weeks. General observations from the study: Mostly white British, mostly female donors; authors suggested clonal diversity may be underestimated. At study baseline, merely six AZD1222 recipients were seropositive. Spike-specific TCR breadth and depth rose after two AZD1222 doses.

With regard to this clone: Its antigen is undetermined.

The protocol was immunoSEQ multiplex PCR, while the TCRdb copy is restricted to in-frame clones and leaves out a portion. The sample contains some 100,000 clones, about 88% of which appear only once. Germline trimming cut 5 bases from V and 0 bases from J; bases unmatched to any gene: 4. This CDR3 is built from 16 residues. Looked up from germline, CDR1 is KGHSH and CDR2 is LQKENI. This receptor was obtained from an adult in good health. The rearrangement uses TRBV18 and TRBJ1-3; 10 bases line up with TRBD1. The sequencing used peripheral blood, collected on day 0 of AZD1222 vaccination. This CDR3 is CASSSGQGSSGNTIYF. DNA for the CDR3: TGTGCCAGCTCATCGGGACAGGGGAGCTCTGGAAACACCATATATTTT.